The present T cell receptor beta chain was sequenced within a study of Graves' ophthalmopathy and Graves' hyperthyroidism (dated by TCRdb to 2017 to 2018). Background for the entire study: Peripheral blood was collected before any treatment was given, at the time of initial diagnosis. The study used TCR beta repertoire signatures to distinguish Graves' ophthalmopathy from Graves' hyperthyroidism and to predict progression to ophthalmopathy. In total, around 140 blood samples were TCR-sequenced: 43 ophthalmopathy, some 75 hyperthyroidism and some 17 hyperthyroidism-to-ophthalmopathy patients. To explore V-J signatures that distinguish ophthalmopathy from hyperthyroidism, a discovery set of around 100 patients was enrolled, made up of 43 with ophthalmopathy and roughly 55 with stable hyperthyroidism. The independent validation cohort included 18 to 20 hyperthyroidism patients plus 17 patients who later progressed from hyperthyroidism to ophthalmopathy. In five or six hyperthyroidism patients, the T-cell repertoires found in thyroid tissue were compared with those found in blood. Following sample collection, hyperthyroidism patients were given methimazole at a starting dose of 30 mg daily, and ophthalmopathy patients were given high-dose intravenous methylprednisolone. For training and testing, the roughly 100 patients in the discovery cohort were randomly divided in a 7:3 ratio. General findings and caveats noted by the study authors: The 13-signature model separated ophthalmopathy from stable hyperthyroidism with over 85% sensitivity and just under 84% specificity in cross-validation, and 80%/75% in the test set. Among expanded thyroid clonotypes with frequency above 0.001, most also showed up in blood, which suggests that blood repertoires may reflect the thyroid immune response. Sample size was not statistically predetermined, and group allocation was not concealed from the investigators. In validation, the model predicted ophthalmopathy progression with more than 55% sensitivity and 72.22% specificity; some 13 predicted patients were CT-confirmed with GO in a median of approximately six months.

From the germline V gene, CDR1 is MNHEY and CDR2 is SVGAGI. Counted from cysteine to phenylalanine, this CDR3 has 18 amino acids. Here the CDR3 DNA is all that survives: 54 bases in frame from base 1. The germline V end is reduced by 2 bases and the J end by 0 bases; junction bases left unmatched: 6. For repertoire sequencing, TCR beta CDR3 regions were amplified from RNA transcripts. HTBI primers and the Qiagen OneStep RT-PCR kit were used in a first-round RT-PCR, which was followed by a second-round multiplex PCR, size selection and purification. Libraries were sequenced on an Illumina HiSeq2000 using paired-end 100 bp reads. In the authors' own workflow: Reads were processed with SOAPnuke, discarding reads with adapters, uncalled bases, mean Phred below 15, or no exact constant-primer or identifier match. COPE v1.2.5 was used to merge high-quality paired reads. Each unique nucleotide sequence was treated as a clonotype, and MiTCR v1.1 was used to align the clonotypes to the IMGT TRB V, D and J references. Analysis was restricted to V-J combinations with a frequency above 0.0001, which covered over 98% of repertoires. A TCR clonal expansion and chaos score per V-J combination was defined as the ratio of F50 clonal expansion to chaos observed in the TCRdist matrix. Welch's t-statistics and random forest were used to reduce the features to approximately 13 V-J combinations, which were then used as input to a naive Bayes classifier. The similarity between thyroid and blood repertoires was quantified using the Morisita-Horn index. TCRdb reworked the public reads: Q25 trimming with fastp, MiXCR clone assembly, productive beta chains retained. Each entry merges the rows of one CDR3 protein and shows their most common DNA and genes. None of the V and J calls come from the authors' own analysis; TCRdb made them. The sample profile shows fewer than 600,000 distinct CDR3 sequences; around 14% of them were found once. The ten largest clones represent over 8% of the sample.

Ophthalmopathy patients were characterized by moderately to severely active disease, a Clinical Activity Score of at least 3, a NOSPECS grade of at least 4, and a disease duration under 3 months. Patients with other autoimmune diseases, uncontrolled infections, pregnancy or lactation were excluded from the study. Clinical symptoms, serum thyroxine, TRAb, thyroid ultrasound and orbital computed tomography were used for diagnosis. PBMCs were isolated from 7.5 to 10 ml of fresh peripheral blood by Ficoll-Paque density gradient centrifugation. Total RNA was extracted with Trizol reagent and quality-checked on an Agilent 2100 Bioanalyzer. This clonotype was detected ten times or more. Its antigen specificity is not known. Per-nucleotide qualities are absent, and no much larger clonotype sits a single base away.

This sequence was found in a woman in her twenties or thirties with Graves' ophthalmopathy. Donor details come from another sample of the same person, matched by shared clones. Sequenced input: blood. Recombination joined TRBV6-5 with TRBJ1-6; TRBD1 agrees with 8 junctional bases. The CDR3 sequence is CASSYADRGSSYNSPLHF. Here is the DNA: TGTGCCAGCAGTTACGCAGACAGGGGATCCTCCTATAATTCACCCCTCCACTTT.